This T cell receptor (beta chain) derives from a study of cytotoxic CD8 clonotypes in ibrutinib-treated CLL. Whole-study findings and limits: Once treatment began, public clonotypes, which were uncommon, contracted or stayed stable. Clonality (at baseline) was higher than in age-matched healthy donors and tracked circulating CD8+ T-cell counts.

This clone was counted a few times. Its matching antigen is unknown. Assay: immunoSEQ multiplex PCR; the TCRdb copy retains only in-frame clones and omits some. The table has fewer than 13,000 clones, approximately 80% seen once. This CDR3 has 14 residues. Germline assignment: CDR1 SEHNR and CDR2 FQNEAQ (reference sequence). Germline trimming cut 5 bases from V and 7 bases from J; bases unmatched to any gene: 8. The sequencing here drew on PBMCs, taken at disease progression, from a patient treated with ibrutinib. The sequence came from a human donor with chronic lymphocytic leukemia. This sequence joins TRBV7-9 and TRBJ1-5; 7 nucleotides agree with TRBD1. The CDR3 sequence: CASSASTGSQPQHF. DNA for the CDR3: TGTGCCAGCAGCGCCTCGACAGGGTCCCAGCCCCAGCATTTT. The whole variable domain, remainder taken from reference TRBV7-9 and TRBJ1-5, is DTGVSQNPRHKITKRGQNVTFRCDPISEHNRLYWYRQTLGQGPEFLTYFQNEAQLEKSRLLSDRFSAERPKGSFSTLEIQRTEQGDSAMYLCASSASTGSQPQHFGDGTRLSIL.